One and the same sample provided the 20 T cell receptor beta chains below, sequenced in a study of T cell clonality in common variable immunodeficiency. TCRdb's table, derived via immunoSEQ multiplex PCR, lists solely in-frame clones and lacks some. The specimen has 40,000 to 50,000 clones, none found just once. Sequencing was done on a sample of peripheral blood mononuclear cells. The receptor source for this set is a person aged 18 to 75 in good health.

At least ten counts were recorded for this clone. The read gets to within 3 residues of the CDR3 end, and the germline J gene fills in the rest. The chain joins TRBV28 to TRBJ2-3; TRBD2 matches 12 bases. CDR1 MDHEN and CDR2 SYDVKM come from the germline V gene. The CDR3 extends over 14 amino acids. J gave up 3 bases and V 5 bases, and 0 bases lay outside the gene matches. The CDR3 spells CASSLAGGTDTQYF. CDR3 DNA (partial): TGTGCCAGCAGTCTAGCGGGAGGGACAGATACG.

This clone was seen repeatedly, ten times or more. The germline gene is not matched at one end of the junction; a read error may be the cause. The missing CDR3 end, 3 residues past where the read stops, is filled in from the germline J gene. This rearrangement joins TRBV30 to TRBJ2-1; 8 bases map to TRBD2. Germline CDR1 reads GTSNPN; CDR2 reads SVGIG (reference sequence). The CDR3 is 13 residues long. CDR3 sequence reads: CASSSGISLEQFF. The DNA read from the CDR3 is TGTGCCTCGAGTAGCGGGATATCACTTGAG.

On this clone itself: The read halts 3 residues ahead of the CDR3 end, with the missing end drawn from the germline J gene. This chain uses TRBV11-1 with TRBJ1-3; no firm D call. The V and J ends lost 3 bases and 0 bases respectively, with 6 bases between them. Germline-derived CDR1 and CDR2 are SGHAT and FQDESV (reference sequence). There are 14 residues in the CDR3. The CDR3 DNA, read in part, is TGTGCCAGCAGCTTGAGCCTCTCTGGAAACACC. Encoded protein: CASSLSLSGNT. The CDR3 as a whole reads CASSLSLSGNTIYF.

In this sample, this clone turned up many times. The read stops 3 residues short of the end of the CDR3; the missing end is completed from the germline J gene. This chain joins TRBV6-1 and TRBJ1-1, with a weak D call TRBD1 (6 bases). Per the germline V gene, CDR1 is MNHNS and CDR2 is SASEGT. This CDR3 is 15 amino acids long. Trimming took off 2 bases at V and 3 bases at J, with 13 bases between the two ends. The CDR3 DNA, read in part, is TGTGCCAGCAGTGAACTGGGGGGGCAGTACACTGAA. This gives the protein CASSELGGQYTE. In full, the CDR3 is CASSELGGQYTEAFF.

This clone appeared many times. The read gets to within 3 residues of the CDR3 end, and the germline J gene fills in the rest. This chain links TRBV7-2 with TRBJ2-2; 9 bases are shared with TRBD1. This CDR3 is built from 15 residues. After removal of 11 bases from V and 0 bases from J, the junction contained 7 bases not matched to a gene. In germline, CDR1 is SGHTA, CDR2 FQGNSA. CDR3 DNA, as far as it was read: TGTGCCCAAGCCCGGGACAGGGCGAACACCGGGGAG. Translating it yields CAQARDRANTGE. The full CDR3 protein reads CAQARDRANTGELFF.

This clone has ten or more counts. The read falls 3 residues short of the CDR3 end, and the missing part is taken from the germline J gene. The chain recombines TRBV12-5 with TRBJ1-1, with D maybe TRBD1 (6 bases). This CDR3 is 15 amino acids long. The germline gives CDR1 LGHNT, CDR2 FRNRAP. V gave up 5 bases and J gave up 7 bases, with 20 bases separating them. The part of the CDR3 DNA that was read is TGTGCTAGTGGTCCTCCGGGACACCGCTGGGGTGAA. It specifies CASGPPGHRWGE. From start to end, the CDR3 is CASGPPGHRWGEAFF.

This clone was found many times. CDR3 residues: CASSPGQSPNYGYTF. The CDR3 bases that were read are TGTGCCAGCTCACCCGGACAGTCCCCTAACTATGGC. This rearrangement joins TRBV18 to TRBJ1-2, with a possible D match to TRBD1 (6 bases). The read comes to an end 3 residues before the CDR3 does, leaving the germline J gene to fill in the end. Between the trimmed V and J ends, which lost 3 bases and 0 bases, there was a span of 11 bases. The CDR3 sequence is 15 residues long. Germline V gene sequence: CDR1 KGHSH, CDR2 LQKENI.

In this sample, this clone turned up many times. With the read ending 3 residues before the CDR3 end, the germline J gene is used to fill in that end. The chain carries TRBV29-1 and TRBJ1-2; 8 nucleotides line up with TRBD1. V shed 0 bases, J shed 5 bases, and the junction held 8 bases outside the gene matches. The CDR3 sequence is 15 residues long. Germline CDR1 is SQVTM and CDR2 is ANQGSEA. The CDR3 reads CSVEDQLRGRYGYTF. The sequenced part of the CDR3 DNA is TGCAGCGTTGAAGATCAACTCAGGGGGCGGTATGGC.

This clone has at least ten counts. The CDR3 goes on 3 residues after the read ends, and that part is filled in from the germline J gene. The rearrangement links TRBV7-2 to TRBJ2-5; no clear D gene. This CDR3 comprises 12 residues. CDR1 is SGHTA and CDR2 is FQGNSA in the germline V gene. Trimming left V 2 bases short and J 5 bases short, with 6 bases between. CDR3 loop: CASSLNRETQYF. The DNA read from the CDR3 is TGTGCCAGCAGCTTAAACCGGGAGACC.

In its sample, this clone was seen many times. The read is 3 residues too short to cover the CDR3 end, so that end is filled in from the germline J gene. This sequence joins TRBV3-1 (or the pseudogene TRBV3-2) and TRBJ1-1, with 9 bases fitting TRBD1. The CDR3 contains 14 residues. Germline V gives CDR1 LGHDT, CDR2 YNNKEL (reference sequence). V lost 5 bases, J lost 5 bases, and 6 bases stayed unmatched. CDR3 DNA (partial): TGTGCCAGCAGCGCAGGGACAGGGAGGACTGAA. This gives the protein CASSAGTGRTE. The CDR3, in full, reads CASSAGTGRTEAFF.

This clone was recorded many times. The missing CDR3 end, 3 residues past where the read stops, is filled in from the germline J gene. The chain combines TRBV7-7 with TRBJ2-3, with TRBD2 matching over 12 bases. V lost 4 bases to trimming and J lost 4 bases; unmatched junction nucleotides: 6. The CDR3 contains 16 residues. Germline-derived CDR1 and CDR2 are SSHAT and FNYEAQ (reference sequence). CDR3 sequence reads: CASSSTSGGFADTQYF. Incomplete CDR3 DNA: TGTGCCAGCAGCTCCACTAGCGGGGGGTTTGCAGATACG.

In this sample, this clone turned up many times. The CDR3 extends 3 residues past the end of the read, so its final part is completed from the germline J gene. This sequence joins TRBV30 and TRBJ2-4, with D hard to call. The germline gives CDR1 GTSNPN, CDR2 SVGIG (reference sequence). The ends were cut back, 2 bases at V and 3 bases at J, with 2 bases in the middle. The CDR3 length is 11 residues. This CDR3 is CAWSHKNIQYF. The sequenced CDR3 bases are TGTGCCTGGAGTCACAAAAACATT.

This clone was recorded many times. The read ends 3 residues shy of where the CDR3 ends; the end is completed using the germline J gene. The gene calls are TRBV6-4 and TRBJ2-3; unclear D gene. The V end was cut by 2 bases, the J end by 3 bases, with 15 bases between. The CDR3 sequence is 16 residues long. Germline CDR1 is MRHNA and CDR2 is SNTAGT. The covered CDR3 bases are TGTGCCAGCAGTGACGGAGACAACCCGGCAACAGATACG. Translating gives CASSDGDNPATDT. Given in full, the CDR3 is CASSDGDNPATDTQYF.

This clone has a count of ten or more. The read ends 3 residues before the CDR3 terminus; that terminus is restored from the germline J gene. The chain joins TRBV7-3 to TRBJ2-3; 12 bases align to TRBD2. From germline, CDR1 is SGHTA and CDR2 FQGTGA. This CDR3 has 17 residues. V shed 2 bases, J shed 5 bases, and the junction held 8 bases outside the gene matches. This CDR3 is CASSLGSSGGAIDTQYF. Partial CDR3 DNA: TGTGCCAGCAGCTTAGGGTCTAGCGGGGGGGCTATAGATACG. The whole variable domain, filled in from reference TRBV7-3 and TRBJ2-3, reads GAGVSQTPSNKVTEKGKYVELRCDPISGHTALYWYRQSLGQGPEFLIYFQGTGAADDSGLPNDRFFAVRPEGSVSTLKIQRTERGDSAVYLCASSLGSSGGAIDTQYFGPGTRLTVL.

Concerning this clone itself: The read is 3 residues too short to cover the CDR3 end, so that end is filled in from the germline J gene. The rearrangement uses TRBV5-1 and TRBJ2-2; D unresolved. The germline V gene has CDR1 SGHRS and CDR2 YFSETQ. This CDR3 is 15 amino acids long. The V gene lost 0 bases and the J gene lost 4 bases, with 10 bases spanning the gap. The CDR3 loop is CASSLDASGTGELFF. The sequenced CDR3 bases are TGCGCCAGCAGCTTGGACGCGTCGGGCACCGGGGAG.

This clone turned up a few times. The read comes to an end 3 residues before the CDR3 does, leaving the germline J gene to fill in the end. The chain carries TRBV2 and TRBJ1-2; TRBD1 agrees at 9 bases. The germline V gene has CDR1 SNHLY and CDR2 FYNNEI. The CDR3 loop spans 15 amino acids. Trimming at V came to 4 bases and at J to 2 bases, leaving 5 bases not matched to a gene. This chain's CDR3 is CASSAGTGNNYGYTF. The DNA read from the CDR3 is TGTGCCAGCAGTGCCGGGACAGGGAACAACTATGGC.

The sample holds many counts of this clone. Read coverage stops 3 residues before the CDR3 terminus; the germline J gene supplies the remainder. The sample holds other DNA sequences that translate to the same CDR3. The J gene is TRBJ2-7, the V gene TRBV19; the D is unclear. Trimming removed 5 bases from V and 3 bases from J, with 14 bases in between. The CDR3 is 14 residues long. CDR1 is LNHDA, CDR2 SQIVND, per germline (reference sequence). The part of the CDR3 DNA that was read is TGTGCCAGTAGTGCGTATGGTTCGCTCTACGAG. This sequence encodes CASSAYGSLYE. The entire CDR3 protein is CASSAYGSLYEQYF.

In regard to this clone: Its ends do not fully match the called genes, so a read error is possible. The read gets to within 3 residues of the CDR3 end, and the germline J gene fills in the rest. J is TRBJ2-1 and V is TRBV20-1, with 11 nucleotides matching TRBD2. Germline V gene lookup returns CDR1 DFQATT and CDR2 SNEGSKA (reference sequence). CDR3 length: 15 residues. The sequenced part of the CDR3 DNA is TGCGGTGCTAGCCCCTTTAGCGGGAGGGACGGTGAG. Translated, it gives CGASPFSGRDGE. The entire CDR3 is CGASPFSGRDGEQFF.

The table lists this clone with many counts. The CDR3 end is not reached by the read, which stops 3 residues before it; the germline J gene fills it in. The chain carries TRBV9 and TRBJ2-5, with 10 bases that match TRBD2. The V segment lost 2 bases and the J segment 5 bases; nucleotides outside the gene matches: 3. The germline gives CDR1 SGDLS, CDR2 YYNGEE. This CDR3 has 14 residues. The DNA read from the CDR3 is TGTGCCAGCAGCGTCACTAGCGGGGTTGAGACC. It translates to CASSVTSGVET. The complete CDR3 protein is CASSVTSGVETQYF.

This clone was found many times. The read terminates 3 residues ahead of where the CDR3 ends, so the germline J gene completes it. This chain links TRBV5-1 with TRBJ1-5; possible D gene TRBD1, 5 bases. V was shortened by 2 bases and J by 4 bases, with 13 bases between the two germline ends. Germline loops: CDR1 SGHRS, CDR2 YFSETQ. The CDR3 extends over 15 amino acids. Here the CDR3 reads CASSLGQGLNQPQHF. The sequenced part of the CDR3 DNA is TGCGCCAGCAGCTTAGGCCAGGGCCTTAATCAGCCC.